A single sample gave rise to the 17 T cell receptor beta chains below, sequenced in a study of control samples from healthy donors and cancer patients. Data came from immunoSEQ multiplex PCR; TCRdb stores just in-frame clones and leaves some out. The table has about 120,000 clones, approximately 90% seen once; the top ten hold 1.1%. The source material was PBMCs. The receptors here all came from a woman in her forties or fifties with colorectal cancer.

The rearrangement uses TRBV5-1 and TRBJ1-1; 7 nucleotides agree with TRBD1. J gave up 3 bases and V 4 bases, and 6 bases lay outside the gene matches. Germline V gives CDR1 SGHRS, CDR2 YFSETQ. This CDR3 contains 14 residues. CDR3 sequence: CASSTTGWDTEAFF. The CDR3 region has the DNA TGCGCCAGCAGCACGACAGGGTGGGACACTGAAGCTTTCTTT. Variable domain in full (rest from reference TRBV5-1 and TRBJ1-1): KAGVTQTPRYLIKTRGQQVTLSCSPISGHRSVSWYQQTPGQGLQFLFEYFSETQRNKGNFPGRFSGRQFSNSRSEMNVSTLELGDSALYLCASSTTGWDTEAFFGQGTRLTVV.

The chain joins TRBV5-6 to TRBJ2-7; possible D gene TRBD1, 5 bases. The CDR3 contains 15 residues. CDR1 and CDR2 (germline): SGHDT, YYEEEE. Between the trimmed V and J ends, which lost 1 base and 1 base, there was a span of 12 bases. The CDR3 protein is CASSLRQGRSYEQYF. The DNA of the CDR3 is TGTGCCAGCAGCTTGCGGCAGGGAAGGTCCTACGAGCAGTACTTC. The complete variable domain, with remaining parts taken from reference TRBV5-6 and TRBJ2-7, reads DAGVTQSPTHLIKTRGQQVTLRCSPKSGHDTVSWYQQALGQGPQFIFQYYEEEERQRGNFPDRFSGHQFPNYSSELNVNALLLGDSALYLCASSLRQGRSYEQYFGPGTRLTVT.

The rearrangement links TRBV6-1 to TRBJ2-7, with D perhaps TRBD1 (6 bases). The CDR3 is 14 amino acids. Trimming took off 2 bases at V and 5 bases at J, with 13 bases between the two ends. Germline V CDR1 and CDR2: MNHNS, SASEGT. CDR3 in DNA: TGTGCCAGCAGTGAACAGGGGACGGTAAACGAGCAGTACTTC. This sequence encodes CASSEQGTVNEQYF.

V is TRBV6-5 and J is TRBJ1-2; D is undetermined. Germline V gene lookup returns CDR1 MNHEY and CDR2 SVGAGI. The CDR3 loop spans 13 amino acids. V lost 6 bases and J 8 bases, leaving 16 bases between the germline ends. This CDR3 is CASSAVEGNGYTF. DNA for the CDR3: TGTGCCAGCAGCGCTGTTGAGGGAAACGGCTACACCTTC.

The chain combines TRBV3-1 (or the pseudogene TRBV3-2) with TRBJ2-2; D is possibly TRBD1 (6 bases). The length of the CDR3 is 18 residues. CDR1 and CDR2 (germline): LGHDT, YNNKEL (reference sequence). V lost 0 bases and J 8 bases, leaving 22 bases between the germline ends. The DNA for the CDR3 is TGTGCCAGCAGCCAAGATCGGTTCGGGCCGACCCAGGGGGGGGAGCTGTTTTTT. Translation: CASSQDRFGPTQGGELFF.

This clone turned up a few times. The rearrangement joins TRBV6-5 to TRBJ2-5; D ambiguous. Per the germline V gene, CDR1 is MNHEY and CDR2 is SVGAGI. V was pared by 0 bases and J by 2 bases, with 10 bases between. The CDR3 is made up of 15 amino acids. In nucleotides, the CDR3 is TGTGCCAGCAGTTACTCAGATGGGATTCAAGAGACCCAGTACTTC. It is translated as CASSYSDGIQETQYF.

The chain has TRBV19 and TRBJ2-3; the match to TRBD2 covers 12 bases. V shed 6 bases and J 3 bases; nucleotides not matched to a gene: 7. The CDR3 is 16 residues long. Germline CDR1 reads LNHDA; CDR2 reads SQIVND (reference sequence). CDR3 amino acids: CASRDRTSGTTDTQYF. The CDR3 bases are TGTGCCAGTAGGGATAGGACTAGCGGGACGACAGATACGCAGTATTTT.

DNA of the CDR3: TGTGCCAGCAGCTTAATCCGCAATCAGCCCCAGCATTTT. Protein: CASSLIRNQPQHF. The chain uses TRBV5-5 and TRBJ1-5; D call uncertain. The CDR3 consists of 13 residues. Trimming cost V 2 bases and J 2 bases, with 5 bases left between them. Germline CDR1 and CDR2: SGHKS and YYEKEE (reference sequence).

The chain couples TRBV6-5 to TRBJ2-7; weak D call: TRBD1 (5 bases). V lost 6 bases and J lost 5, with 11 bases in between. The CDR3 has 12 amino acids. Germline lookup yields CDR1 MNHEY and CDR2 SVGAGI. The CDR3 is CASRGTGNEQYF. CDR3 sequence (DNA): TGTGCCAGCAGAGGAACAGGCAACGAGCAGTACTTC.

The gene calls are TRBV6-6 and TRBJ1-2, with TRBD1 as a possible D gene (5 bases). This CDR3 comprises 15 residues. In germline, CDR1 is MNHNY, CDR2 SVGAGI (reference sequence). V lost 1 base, J lost 4 bases, and 13 bases lay in between. The CDR3 nucleotides read TGTGCCAGCAGTTACTACTCAGGGAGCGGCTATGGCTACACCTTC. Translating gives CASSYYSGSGYGYTF.

The V gene is TRBV4-1, the J gene TRBJ2-6, with 9 bases matching TRBD2. Germline V gene sequence: CDR1 MGHRA, CDR2 YSYEKL. The junction had 9 bases not matched to a gene; V was cut back by 0 bases and J by 3 bases. The CDR3 consists of 19 residues. The CDR3 DNA follows: TGCGCCAGCAGCCAAGAGTTACTAGCGGGCTGGTATGGGGCCAACGTCCTGACTTTC. This gives the protein CASSQELLAGWYGANVLTF.

V gene TRBV10-2 combines with J gene TRBJ1-1; D is unclear. The CDR3 loop spans 14 amino acids. V lost 3 bases to trimming and J lost 3 bases, with 11 bases between them. From germline, CDR1 is WSHSY and CDR2 SAAADI. This CDR3 reads CASSERHPYTEAFF. CDR3 bases: TGCGCCAGCAGTGAAAGGCACCCATACACTGAAGCTTTCTTT.

The V call is TRBV15, the J call TRBJ1-1; D might be TRBD1 (5 bases). The CDR3 length is 14 residues. The germline V gene has CDR1 LNHNV and CDR2 YYDKDF (reference sequence). Trimming cost V 7 bases and J 1 base, with 13 bases left between them. The CDR3 nucleotides read TGTGCCACCACCCAGGGAAGGACGAACACTGAAGCTTTCTTT. It yields the protein CATTQGRTNTEAFF. Complete variable domain (other parts from reference TRBV15 and TRBJ1-1): DAMVIQNPRYQVTQFGKPVTLSCSQTLNHNVMYWYQQKSSQAPKLLFHYYDKDFNNEADTPDNFQSRRPNTSFCFLDIRSPGLGDTAMYLCATTQGRTNTEAFFGQGTRLTVV.

The chain combines TRBV6-5 with TRBJ2-1, with D possibly being TRBD1 or TRBD2 (6 bases each). The V and J ends lost 6 bases and 8 bases respectively, with 20 bases between them. CDR1 and CDR2 from the germline V gene are MNHEY and SVGAGI. This CDR3 is built from 15 residues. CDR3: CASSQSRGVGDEQFF. The CDR3 region has the DNA TGTGCCAGCAGCCAAAGTAGGGGGGTAGGGGATGAGCAGTTCTTC.

Written as DNA, the CDR3 is TGCAGCGTTGAACCGGGGGCGAACACTGAAGCTTTCTTT. This sequence encodes CSVEPGANTEAFF. The rearrangement links TRBV29-1 to TRBJ1-1; D is possibly TRBD1 (6 bases). Trimming took 2 bases from V and 1 from J, leaving 8 bases between them. The germline V gene encodes CDR1 SQVTM and CDR2 ANQGSEA. This CDR3 comprises 13 residues. Variable domain in full (rest from reference TRBV29-1 and TRBJ1-1): SAVISQKPSRDICQRGTSLTIQCQVDSQVTMMFWYRQQPGQSLTLIATANQGSEATYESGFVIDKFPISRPNLTFSTLTVSNMSPEDSSIYLCSVEPGANTEAFFGQGTRLTVV.

The gene calls are TRBV25-1 and TRBJ2-1; the D call may be TRBD1 or TRBD2 (5 bases each). CDR3 length: 14 amino acids. Trimming stripped 3 bases from V and 5 bases from J, with 11 bases between. Per germline, CDR1 MGHDK and CDR2 SYGVNS. CDR3 loop: CASSDGTLNNEQFF. The CDR3 DNA reads TGTGCCAGCAGTGACGGGACCCTCAACAATGAGCAGTTCTTC.

The V and J genes are TRBV5-5 and TRBJ2-2; the match to TRBD1 covers 8 bases. The trim removed 4 bases at V and 5 bases at J, leaving 10 bases unmatched. Germline values: CDR1 SGHKS, CDR2 YYEKEE (reference sequence). The CDR3 runs to 16 residues. The CDR3 sequence: CASSKLQGAGTGELFF. The DNA for the CDR3 is TGTGCCAGCAGCAAACTCCAGGGGGCCGGAACCGGGGAGCTGTTTTTT.